The rows below give T cell receptor beta chains drawn from one sample of a study of T-cell reconstitution after alpha-beta-depleted transplantation in children. TCRdb analysed the PCR reads with MiXCR anew, one entry per CDR3 protein. Of about 460,000 distinct CDR3 sequences listed, approximately 10% were seen once; the top ten hold just over 2%. The material was PBMCs, obtained before TCRalphabeta/CD19-depleted stem cell transplant. The receptors were sampled from a child aged 2-15 years with inherited bone marrow failure, due to receive a stem cell transplant. The CDR3 runs from the conserved cysteine through the conserved F or W. A D gene is named only where the DNA matches it firmly. Rows may omit the clone size; those that give it use once, few, many or a size class.

cdr3_nt	cdr3_aa	clone_size	d_call	v_call	cdr3_length	j_call
TGTGCCAGCAGTTTGAAGCGCCCTAACGAGGGTACGCAGTATTTT	CASSLKRPNEGTQYF	many	.	TRBV27	15	TRBJ2-3
TGTGCCAGCAGCTTGACAGGGTTGGGCACTGAAGCTTTCTTT	CASSLTGLGTEAFF	few	TRBD1	TRBV25-1	14	TRBJ1-1
TGTGCCAGCAGGTCTGGGACTTGGGAGCTGTTTTTT	CASRSGTWELFF	few	.	TRBV27	12	TRBJ2-2
TGTGCCAGCAGTTACCTGAGAGGCAATCAGCCCCAGCATTTT	CASSYLRGNQPQHF	once	.	TRBV6-2/TRBV6-3	14	TRBJ1-5
TGTGCCAGCAGGCCCATCCCATCGAACACTGAAGCTTTCTTT	CASRPIPSNTEAFF	many	.	TRBV6-2/TRBV6-3	14	TRBJ1-1
TGTGCCTGGAGTACGACTAGCCTTATCAATGAGCAGTTCTTC	CAWSTTSLINEQFF	many	TRBD2	TRBV30	14	TRBJ2-1
TGTGCCAGCAGTTACGGCAGGGGGGGTCAGCCCCAGCATTTT	CASSYGRGGQPQHF	few	TRBD1	TRBV6-2/TRBV6-3	14	TRBJ1-5
TGTGCCAGCAGCCGTCTGGGAGAGACCCAGTACTTC	CASSRLGETQYF	few	.	TRBV27	12	TRBJ2-5
TGCGCCAGCAGCCGGGGCGGGAGGGCCAGTGAGCAGTTCTTC	CASSRGGRASEQFF	many	TRBD2	TRBV4-3	14	TRBJ2-1
TGCGCCAGCAGCCTTAGCGGGGGCCCCTATGGCTACACCTTC	CASSLSGGPYGYTF	many	.	TRBV5-1	14	TRBJ1-2
TGTGCCATCAGTGACCCAACTAGGGACCCCAATGAGCAGTTCTTC	CAISDPTRDPNEQFF	many	.	TRBV10-3	15	TRBJ2-1
TGTGCCAGCAGCCAAGTTTTGGACAATGGGGTCTATGGCTACACCTTC	CASSQVLDNGVYGYTF	many	.	TRBV3-1	16	TRBJ1-2
TGTGCCAGCAAGCTAGCGGGGACCTACAATGAGCAGTTCTTC	CASKLAGTYNEQFF	many	TRBD2	TRBV2	14	TRBJ2-1
TGCAGTGCGAAGGGACACCCCTTCTACGAGCAGTACTTC	CSAKGHPFYEQYF	many	.	TRBV20-1	13	TRBJ2-7
TGTGCCAGCAGCTTAGGCGTCCTAAAAGAGACCCAGTACTTC	CASSLGVLKETQYF	many	.	TRBV7-2	14	TRBJ2-5
TGTGCCAGCAGCTCGACAACTGGGGGGGACTCCTACGAGCAGTACTTC	CASSSTTGGDSYEQYF	.	TRBD2	TRBV7-8	16	TRBJ2-7
TGTGCCAGCAGTTCCCCCGGGAGAAGCTCCTACGAGCAGTACTTC	CASSSPGRSSYEQYF	.	.	TRBV28	15	TRBJ2-7
TGTGCCAGCAGTTACTTTGGACATAGCACAGATACGCAGTATTTT	CASSYFGHSTDTQYF	many	.	TRBV6-5	15	TRBJ2-3
TGTGCCTGGAGTGAGGGGTCTGTGAATGAAAAACTGTTTTTT	CAWSEGSVNEKLFF	many	.	TRBV30	14	TRBJ1-4
TGCGCCAGCAGCCAAGATCGCCTAGCCTACAATGAGCAGTTCTTC	CASSQDRLAYNEQFF	.	.	TRBV4-1	15	TRBJ2-1
TGCGCCAGCAGCTTGGTTCTAGCCGCCCCCGGTGAGCAGTTCTTC	CASSLVLAAPGEQFF	many	.	TRBV5-1	15	TRBJ2-1
TGTGCCAGCAGTTTCTTCCAGGGAGGTAACGGGGAGCTGTTTTTT	CASSFFQGGNGELFF	many	.	TRBV12-3/TRBV12-4	15	TRBJ2-2
TGTGCCAGCAGTTTCGGGCGGAAAAACATTCAGTACTTC	CASSFGRKNIQYF	many	.	TRBV12-3/TRBV12-4	13	TRBJ2-4
TGCAGCGTTGAGGGAGACGATACTGGGGCCAACGTCCTGACTTTC	CSVEGDDTGANVLTF	many	.	TRBV29-1	15	TRBJ2-6
TGTGCCAGCAGCCAAGGCCCGGGACTAGCGGGGACCTACGAGCAGTACTTC	CASSQGPGLAGTYEQYF	.	TRBD2	TRBV3-1	17	TRBJ2-7
TGTGCCAGCAGTTTATGGGGGCGCTTGGGGGCCAACGTCCTGACTTTC	CASSLWGRLGANVLTF	few	.	TRBV28	16	TRBJ2-6
TGTGCCAGCAGACGAGCGGCTTCCTACGAGCAGTACTTC	CASRRAASYEQYF	many	.	TRBV12-3/TRBV12-4	13	TRBJ2-7
TGCAGTGCTAGCAAGGGACTAGCGGGAGATACGCGGACCGGGGAGCTGTTTTTT	CSASKGLAGDTRTGELFF	many	TRBD2	TRBV20-1	18	TRBJ2-2
TGTGCCAGCAGTTTCAAGCGGGCAGATACGCAGTATTTT	CASSFKRADTQYF	many	.	TRBV27	13	TRBJ2-3
TGCAGTGCTAGATCCCTAGCGGGAATGCAGAATGAGCAGTTCTTC	CSARSLAGMQNEQFF	many	TRBD2	TRBV20-1	15	TRBJ2-1
TGTGCCAGCACTACACCGGACCCCTCCTACGAGCAGTACTTC	CASTTPDPSYEQYF	many	.	TRBV6-2/TRBV6-3	14	TRBJ2-7
TGTGCCAGCAGTTTTTCCCCTGGCAGGGGCAGCAATCAGCCCCAGCATTTT	CASSFSPGRGSNQPQHF	many	.	TRBV12-3/TRBV12-4	17	TRBJ1-5
TGCAGCGTTGACGACGGGACGGACGAGCAGTACTTC	CSVDDGTDEQYF	few	.	TRBV29-1	12	TRBJ2-7
TGCGCCAGCAGCCAAGGCGGGGGGGGAGTAGCCAAAAACATTCAGTACTTC	CASSQGGGGVAKNIQYF	many	TRBD2	TRBV4-3	17	TRBJ2-4
TGCAGCGCTGGAAAGACCAGCCAAGAGACCCAGTACTTC	CSAGKTSQETQYF	.	.	TRBV29-1	13	TRBJ2-5
TGCAGTGCTAGAGGGCCTAGCGGCTCCTACGAGCAGTACTTC	CSARGPSGSYEQYF	many	TRBD2	TRBV20-1	14	TRBJ2-7
TGCAGCGTTGCTGGTGTCGAAAAACTGTTTTTT	CSVAGVEKLFF	many	.	TRBV29-1	11	TRBJ1-4
TGTGCCAGCAGTTTACGGGCCGATGTCTATGGCTACACCTTC	CASSLRADVYGYTF	many	.	TRBV12-3/TRBV12-4	14	TRBJ1-2
TGTGCCAGCAGTTACTCGCGGGAGCTCCCCACAGATACGCAGTATTTT	CASSYSRELPTDTQYF	many	TRBD2	TRBV6-5	16	TRBJ2-3
TGCGCCAGCAGCTTGGCCCAGGTGTCCTCCTACAATGAGCAGTTCTTC	CASSLAQVSSYNEQFF	many	.	TRBV5-1	16	TRBJ2-1
TGTGCCAGCAGCTTGGAACTAGCGGGGTTTTACGAGCAGTACTTC	CASSLELAGFYEQYF	many	TRBD2	TRBV5-5	15	TRBJ2-7
TGTGCCAGCAGGAGGGGGGTGGAGCGCTCCTACGAGCAGTACTTC	CASRRGVERSYEQYF	many	.	TRBV2	15	TRBJ2-7
TGTGCCAGCAGTTTACTCGCCTCCTACAATGAGCAGTTCTTC	CASSLLASYNEQFF	many	.	TRBV28	14	TRBJ2-1
TGCAGTGCTAGATCCGGGGCCCCCTCCTACGAGCAGTACTTC	CSARSGAPSYEQYF	few	.	TRBV20-1	14	TRBJ2-7
TGTGCCAGCATCGGAGCGGGGAGCTCCTACAATGAGCAGTTCTTC	CASIGAGSSYNEQFF	few	TRBD2	TRBV6-2/TRBV6-3	15	TRBJ2-1
TGTGCCAGCAGCGATCGTATCCCGGGACTAGCCTCCTACAATGAGCAGTTCTTC	CASSDRIPGLASYNEQFF	.	TRBD2	TRBV11-2	18	TRBJ2-1
TGTGCCAGCGGTCCTTACTGGGGCTCTGGAAACACCATATATTTT	CASGPYWGSGNTIYF	many	.	TRBV28	15	TRBJ1-3
TGTGCCAGCAGTTTATTACCGGGCCTATTCACTGAAGCTTTCTTT	CASSLLPGLFTEAFF	many	.	TRBV27	15	TRBJ1-1
TGTGCCAGCAGTTGGGGACAGAACTATGGCTACACCTTC	CASSWGQNYGYTF	many	TRBD1	TRBV27	13	TRBJ1-2
TGTGCCAGCAGCGTACAGGGGAACACCGGGGAGCTGTTTTTT	CASSVQGNTGELFF	many	.	TRBV9	14	TRBJ2-2